These 19 T cell receptor beta chains were all obtained from the same sample, sequenced in a study of Graves' ophthalmopathy and Graves' hyperthyroidism. Beta-chain TCR CDR3 regions were amplified from RNA transcripts. Amplification began with first-round RT-PCR using HTBI primers, then second-round multiplex PCR was performed. TCRdb called the multiplex PCR reads again in MiXCR, with one record for every CDR3 protein. The table records 300,000 to 400,000 distinct CDR3 sequences, approximately 18% of them present only once. What was sequenced was peripheral blood. Every receptor here comes from an adult woman with stable Graves' hyperthyroidism.

At least ten counts were recorded for this clonotype. This chain connects TRBV27 to TRBJ2-5; D possibly corresponds to TRBD2 (5 bases). The CDR3 has 13 residues. Trimming left V 6 bases short and J 2 bases short, with 10 bases between. Germline loops: CDR1 MNHEY, CDR2 SMNVEV (reference sequence). CDR3 sequence: CASSTGLQETQYF. The CDR3 nucleotides are TGTGCCAGCAGCACGGGATTACAAGAGACCCAGTACTTC.

The chain uses TRBV27 and TRBJ1-5, with 7 bases fitting TRBD1. Germline-derived CDR1 and CDR2 are MNHEY and SMNVEV (reference sequence). The CDR3 is 16 amino acids. V lost 5 bases, J lost 3 bases, and 10 bases stayed unmatched. The CDR3 nucleotides are TGTGCCAGCAGTCCAGACAGGGAGTGGAACAATCAGCCCCAGCATTTT. Translated: CASSPDREWNNQPQHF.

The rearrangement links TRBV28 to TRBJ2-7; possibly TRBD1 for D (5 bases). CDR3 length: 14 amino acids. The V gene lost 3 bases and the J gene lost 2 bases, with 11 bases spanning the gap. Germline-derived CDR1 and CDR2 are MDHEN and SYDVKM. DNA for the CDR3: TGTGCCAGCAGTTTCCCAGAACAGGCCTACGAGCAGTACTTC. Residues: CASSFPEQAYEQYF.

This chain connects TRBV2 to TRBJ2-3; a weak D match, TRBD2 (6 bases). The CDR3 covers 15 residues. Germline CDR1 and CDR2: SNHLY and FYNNEI. The germline V and J ends were trimmed by 7 bases and 3 bases, with 17 bases remaining between them. Here the CDR3 reads CASNRYRERTDTQYF. CDR3 DNA: TGTGCCAGCAATCGGTATCGGGAGAGAACAGATACGCAGTATTTT.

This clonotype was seen many times. The chain is built from TRBV29-1 and TRBJ2-2; possible D gene TRBD1, 6 bases. V shed 5 bases and J shed 0 bases, with 16 bases lying between them. Germline CDR1 reads SQVTM; CDR2 reads ANQGSEA. The CDR3 extends over 16 amino acids. The CDR3 DNA follows: TGCAGCGTTTGGTCTTGGGGGCAAACGAACACCGGGGAGCTGTTTTTT. Residues: CSVWSWGQTNTGELFF.

The rearrangement joins TRBV19 to TRBJ1-6; 7 positions match TRBD1. Per the germline V gene, CDR1 is LNHDA and CDR2 is SQIVND (reference sequence). There are 15 residues in the CDR3. With V trimmed by 6 bases and J by 3 bases, 5 bases remained unmatched. CDR3 sequence: CASRRQGSYNSPLHF. In nucleotides, the CDR3 is TGTGCCAGTAGGCGACAGGGCAGCTATAATTCACCCCTCCACTTT.

This clonotype was recorded many times. The chain links TRBV12-3 or TRBV12-4 to TRBJ2-5; D gene unclear. This CDR3 is 13 amino acids long. V was shortened by 3 bases and J by 6 bases, with 11 bases between the two germline ends. The DNA of the CDR3 is TGTGCCAGCAGTTTTGGCCTTAGCCAGACCCAGTACTTC. Residues: CASSFGLSQTQYF.

This clonotype was counted ten times or more. V and J are TRBV5-4 and TRBJ2-6, with D possibly being TRBD1 (5 bases). Germline CDR1 SGHNT, CDR2 YYREEE (reference sequence). The CDR3 loop spans 20 amino acids. V lost 0 bases to trimming and J lost 0 bases, with 19 bases between them. CDR3 loop: CASSLGRFGAPYSGANVLTF. The CDR3 DNA reads TGTGCCAGCAGCTTGGGCAGGTTTGGGGCTCCATACTCTGGGGCCAACGTCCTGACTTTC.

This clonotype has only a few counts. This rearrangement joins TRBV7-2 to TRBJ1-2, with 8 bases lining up with TRBD1. With V trimmed by 1 base and J by 13 bases, 14 bases remained unmatched. Germline V lookup: CDR1 SGHTA, CDR2 FQGNSA. The CDR3 covers 15 residues. The CDR3 spells CASSLVSGTGGTITF. The CDR3 DNA reads as TGTGCCAGCAGCTTAGTCTCTGGCACAGGGGGGACTATCACCTTC.

The chain has TRBV20-1 and TRBJ1-2; D not certain. Trimming removed 3 bases at V and 4 bases at J, with 12 bases between. CDR3 size: 13 residues. CDR1 and CDR2 from the germline V gene are DFQATT and SNEGSKA (reference sequence). The CDR3 here is CSARVLQSYGYTF. Here the CDR3 DNA reads TGCAGTGCTAGGGTCCTACAGAGCTATGGCTACACCTTC.

There are many counts of this clonotype. The chain employs TRBV12-3 or TRBV12-4 and TRBJ2-7; 8 bases are shared with TRBD1. Germline trimming cut 5 bases from V and 2 bases from J; bases unmatched to any gene: 8. This CDR3 is built from 15 residues. This CDR3 is CASSPRTGWPYEQYF. For the CDR3, the DNA is TGTGCCAGCAGTCCTCGGACAGGGTGGCCCTACGAGCAGTACTTC.

Only a few counts were recorded for this clonotype. V gene TRBV11-2 combines with J gene TRBJ2-6; D gene uncertain. V lost 1 base and J lost 0, with 10 bases in between. Germline CDR1 reads SGHAT; CDR2 reads FQNNGV. The CDR3 length is 17 residues. The CDR3 nucleotides read TGTGCCAGCAGCTTAGGATCGGAGAGCTCTGGGGCCAACGTCCTGACTTTC. Its translation is CASSLGSESSGANVLTF.

This clonotype was observed at least ten times. The chain employs TRBV6-5 and TRBJ2-7, with TRBD2 as a possible D gene (5 bases). The CDR3 covers 14 residues. Germline CDR1 MNHEY, CDR2 SVGAGI. Trimming removed 8 bases at V and 0 bases at J, with 14 bases between. DNA of the CDR3: TGTGCCAGCGGTTCGGCGGGTCTCTCCTACGAGCAGTACTTC. It codes for CASGSAGLSYEQYF.

This clonotype was seen at least ten times. The CDR3 DNA follows: TGTGCCAGCAGTTTGAACAGATTCTATGGCTACACCTTC. This translates into CASSLNRFYGYTF. The V call is TRBV12-3 or TRBV12-4, the J call TRBJ1-2, with unresolved D. This CDR3 contains 13 residues. V gave up 3 bases and J gave up 4 bases, with 9 bases separating them.

This clonotype showed up many times. This chain's CDR3 is CASSQEVGGGYGYTF. CDR3 coding DNA: TGCGCCAGCAGCCAAGAGGTGGGGGGCGGCTATGGCTACACCTTC. V gene TRBV4-3 combines with J gene TRBJ1-2; possibly TRBD1 for D (6 bases). The CDR3 extends over 15 amino acids. Germline V gene data show CDR1 as LGHNA and CDR2 as YSLEER. V shed 0 bases and J shed 4 bases, with 12 bases lying between them.

This clonotype was detected many times. The chain joins TRBV28 to TRBJ2-7; D unclear. Deletions cut 6 bases from V and 2 bases from J, with 8 bases between. Per the germline V gene, CDR1 is MDHEN and CDR2 is SYDVKM. This CDR3 has 12 amino acids. The chain's CDR3 is CASRSVAYEQYF. CDR3 nucleotides: TGTGCCAGCAGATCGGTTGCCTACGAGCAGTACTTC. The full variable domain, completed using reference TRBV28 and TRBJ2-7, is DVKVTQSSRYLVKRTGEKVFLECVQDMDHENMFWYRQDPGLGLRLIYFSYDVKMKEKGDIPEGYSVSREKKERFSLILESASTNQTSMYLCASRSVAYEQYFGPGTRLTVT.

This clonotype was counted ten times or more. The chain is built from TRBV27 and TRBJ1-6, with D perhaps TRBD1 (6 bases). Per the germline V gene, CDR1 is MNHEY and CDR2 is SMNVEV (reference sequence). The length of the CDR3 is 15 residues. V shed 3 bases and J shed 3 bases, with 9 bases lying between them. The DNA for the CDR3 is TGTGCCAGCAGTTTTGGCAGGGGCTATAATTCACCCCTCCACTTT. Amino acid sequence: CASSFGRGYNSPLHF.

The V gene is TRBV2, the J gene TRBJ1-1; D is uncertain. CDR1 and CDR2 from the germline V gene are SNHLY and FYNNEI. Trimming took off 6 bases at V and 0 bases at J, with 8 bases between the two ends. This CDR3 is 13 amino acids long. CDR3 in amino acids: CASRVDVNTEAFF. For the CDR3, the DNA is TGTGCCAGCAGAGTGGACGTGAACACTGAAGCTTTCTTT.

This clonotype is medium-sized within its sample. V gene TRBV12-3 or TRBV12-4 combines with J gene TRBJ1-1; no firm D call. The CDR3 is 14 amino acids. Trimming shortened V by 3 bases and J by 1 base, and 9 bases separated the two germline ends. CDR3: CASSFIGQNTEAFF. Here the CDR3 DNA reads TGTGCCAGCAGTTTTATCGGGCAGAACACTGAAGCTTTCTTT.